The text below deals with one T cell receptor beta chain. Data came from immunoSEQ multiplex PCR; TCRdb stores just in-frame clones and leaves some out. This table has several thousand clones, under 95% appearing once. This specimen comes from a study of blood T cell repertoires in COVID-19. Across the whole study: Sites across the United States, Italy and Spain contributed samples from acute and convalescent COVID-19.

Per germline, CDR1 SGHAT and CDR2 FQDESV (reference sequence). The CDR3 runs 15 residues. Trimming removed 5 bases from V and 4 bases from J; junction bases left unmatched: 11. The source is a human donor in a cohort sampled during active COVID-19. Sequencing was carried out using peripheral blood. The chain couples TRBV11-1 to TRBJ2-7, with 7 bases matching TRBD2. For the CDR3, the DNA is TGTGCCAGCAGCCCCCGAGGGAGGGCCGAGTACGAGCAGTACTTC. It specifies CASSPRGRAEYEQYF.